The 2 T cell receptor beta chains below come from one sample, sequenced in a study of shared clonotypes between healthy human individuals. Only in-frame clones appear in the TCRdb table, and some are missing; sequencing was by immunoSEQ multiplex PCR. The sample has millions of clones; more than 80% are singletons. Specimen: naive CD4+ T cells sorted from blood. As for subset: CD45RA+ positively selected. The receptor set was obtained from a young man in good health.

A single count supports this clone. The chain joins TRBV28 to TRBJ1-4; D unclear. V was clipped by 3 bases and J by 7 bases, with 12 bases between them. The CDR3 length is 14 residues. Germline V gene sequence: CDR1 MDHEN, CDR2 SYDVKM. DNA of the CDR3: TGTGCCAGCAGTTTCCCCCCCCGCGCTGAAAAACTGTTTTTT. It translates to CASSFPPRAEKLFF.

This chain uses TRBV6-5 with TRBJ2-6; tentatively, D is TRBD2 (5 bases). The CDR3 has 15 amino acids. CDR1 is MNHEY and CDR2 is SVGAGI in the germline V gene. The germline V and J ends were trimmed by 6 bases and 4 bases, with 13 bases remaining between them. As DNA, the CDR3 is TGTGCCAGCAGGCCCGGGGTAATAGGGGCCAACGTCCTGACTTTC. Residues: CASRPGVIGANVLTF.